The 24 T cell receptor beta chains below all came from one sample that was sequenced in a study of cytomegalovirus exposure and HLA in healthy donors. TCRdb keeps only in-frame clones here, not all; method: immunoSEQ multiplex PCR. The table lists some 130,000 clones, about 80% of them singletons. Material: PBMCs. These receptors all stem from a man younger than 45 in good health and CMV-seropositive.

V usage is TRBV4-3 and J usage is TRBJ2-3; TRBD2 matches 8 bases. The CDR3 loop spans 15 amino acids. The junction had 6 bases not matched to a gene; V was cut back by 1 base and J by 6 bases. Germline V CDR1 and CDR2: LGHNA, YSLEER. CDR3 protein: CASSQGRAGADTQYF. Here the CDR3 DNA reads TGCGCCAGCAGCCAAGGGCGAGCGGGGGCGGATACGCAGTATTTT.

The J gene is TRBJ2-3, the V gene TRBV11-3, with TRBD2 as a possible D gene (6 bases). Germline loops: CDR1 SGHNT, CDR2 YENEEA. V was pared by 3 bases and J by 6 bases, with 16 bases between. This CDR3 has 15 amino acids. In DNA, the CDR3 is TGTGCCAGCAGCTTGGAGGGCAGGGTGGGCGATACGCAGTATTTT. It yields the protein CASSLEGRVGDTQYF.

V and J are TRBV5-1 and TRBJ2-6; D uncertain. Trimming pared 2 bases from V and 4 bases from J, leaving 7 bases between. The germline CDR1 and CDR2 sequences are SGHRS and YFSETQ. The CDR3 totals 14 residues. CDR3 protein: CASSFGGGANVLTF. The CDR3, as DNA: TGCGCCAGCAGCTTTGGTGGCGGGGCCAACGTCCTGACTTTC.

The chain carries TRBV29-1 and TRBJ2-3; D perhaps matches TRBD2 (5 bases). Trimming took 3 bases from V and 6 from J, leaving 10 bases between them. The CDR3 loop spans 12 amino acids. CDR1 is SQVTM and CDR2 is ANQGSEA in the germline V gene. The CDR3 here is CSVDRRGDTQYF. The CDR3 DNA follows: TGCAGCGTTGATCGACGGGGTGATACGCAGTATTTT.

CDR3 sequence reads: CASSPGTSRAGELFF. The CDR3 nucleotides read TGTGCCAGCAGCCCCGGGACTAGTCGCGCCGGGGAGCTGTTTTTT. The rearrangement uses TRBV7-3 and TRBJ2-2, with 8 bases matching TRBD2. Per the germline V gene, CDR1 is SGHTA and CDR2 is FQGTGA. Unmatched junction bases numbered 8, after V lost 5 bases and J lost 6 bases. This CDR3 region has 15 residues.

The chain couples TRBV27 to TRBJ1-1; D possibly corresponds to TRBD1 (6 bases). Germline V gives CDR1 MNHEY, CDR2 SMNVEV (reference sequence). The V end was cut by 6 bases, the J end by 4 bases, with 18 bases between. CDR3 size: 15 residues. DNA for the CDR3: TGTGCCAGCAGCACCAGAACAGGGACCAGCACTGAAGCTTTCTTT. This encodes CASSTRTGTSTEAFF.

This clone was seen only once. This rearrangement joins TRBV29-1 to TRBJ1-3; D remains ambiguous. V lost 5 bases and J lost 0, with 8 bases in between. Germline V CDR1 and CDR2: SQVTM, ANQGSEA. The CDR3 contains 13 residues. CDR3 in amino acids: CSVKQASGNTIYF. CDR3 sequence (DNA): TGCAGCGTTAAGCAGGCCTCTGGAAACACCATATATTTT.

The V and J genes are TRBV9 and TRBJ1-2; a possible D gene is TRBD1 (6 bases). CDR1 is SGDLS, CDR2 YYNGEE, per germline. The CDR3 extends over 14 amino acids. V lost 4 bases to trimming and J lost 3 bases, with 13 bases between them. Written as DNA, the CDR3 is TGTGCCAGCAGCCCAGGACAGCTAGACTATGGCTACACCTTC. It yields the protein CASSPGQLDYGYTF.

The rearrangement joins TRBV7-8 to TRBJ2-2; maybe TRBD2 (7 bases). V was pared by 1 base and J by 5 bases, with 14 bases between. Germline CDR1 reads SGHVS; CDR2 reads FQNEAQ. This CDR3 is 16 amino acids long. The CDR3 DNA is TGTGCCAGCAGCTTAGTAGGGGGAGGGTCTACCGGGGAGCTGTTTTTT. Its protein product is CASSLVGGGSTGELFF.

This chain uses TRBV18 with TRBJ2-5, with D perhaps TRBD1 (6 bases). The germline V gene encodes CDR1 KGHSH and CDR2 LQKENI. CDR3 length equals 14 residues. V dropped 5 bases and J dropped 0 bases, with 10 bases sitting between them. Here the CDR3 reads CASSTTGYQETQYF. CDR3 nucleotides: TGTGCCAGCTCAACTACAGGGTACCAAGAGACCCAGTACTTC.

This clone appeared a few times. V gene TRBV9 combines with J gene TRBJ2-2, with D possibly being TRBD2 (6 bases). V was trimmed by 0 bases and J by 5 bases, leaving 8 bases between them. The CDR3 is 14 amino acids. Germline V gives CDR1 SGDLS, CDR2 YYNGEE. CDR3 in amino acids: CASSVAAGTGELFF. As DNA, the CDR3 is TGTGCCAGCAGCGTAGCTGCGGGAACCGGGGAGCTGTTTTTT.

The V and J genes are TRBV4-3 and TRBJ1-2; 7 bases fit TRBD1. Germline V gene lookup returns CDR1 LGHNA and CDR2 YSLEER. After removal of 4 bases from V and 1 base from J, the junction contained 0 bases not matched to a gene. This CDR3 region has 13 residues. The CDR3 here is CASSRDSNYGYTF. DNA of the CDR3: TGCGCCAGCAGCCGGGACAGTAACTATGGCTACACCTTC.

This rearrangement joins TRBV6-1 to TRBJ2-7, with no clear D. CDR3 length equals 12 residues. V dropped 1 base and J dropped 7 bases, with 8 bases sitting between them. Looked up from germline, CDR1 is MNHNS and CDR2 is SASEGT. Written as DNA, the CDR3 is TGTGCCAGCAGTGAAGACGCGCCTGAGCAGTACTTC. This sequence encodes CASSEDAPEQYF.

The V and J genes are TRBV29-1 and TRBJ2-3; D unresolved. Trimming shortened V by 6 bases and J by 0 bases, and 7 bases separated the two germline ends. The CDR3 spans 12 residues. CDR1 is SQVTM, CDR2 ANQGSEA, per germline. The CDR3 is CSVLLSTDTQYF. DNA for the CDR3: TGCAGCGTACTGCTGAGCACAGATACGCAGTATTTT.

This clone came up a few times. The chain has TRBV28 and TRBJ1-1; 7 positions match TRBD1. The CDR3 covers 15 residues. V lost 5 bases to trimming and J lost 0 bases; unmatched junction nucleotides: 6. CDR1 and CDR2 (germline): MDHEN, SYDVKM. The CDR3 region is CASSPPTGMNTEAFF. The CDR3 nucleotides read TGTGCCAGCAGTCCCCCGACAGGGATGAACACTGAAGCTTTCTTT.

This chain connects TRBV7-9 to TRBJ2-7; 9 positions match TRBD2. Germline values: CDR1 SEHNR, CDR2 FQNEAQ (reference sequence). With V trimmed by 7 bases and J by 4 bases, 8 bases remained unmatched. The CDR3 contains 14 residues. The CDR3 region is CASNTLAGPYEQYF. The CDR3 DNA reads as TGTGCCAGCAATACCCTAGCGGGGCCATACGAGCAGTACTTC.

In this sample, this clone turned up a few times. The gene calls are TRBV30 and TRBJ2-7; TRBD2 is a possible D gene (6 bases). CDR1 and CDR2 from the germline V gene are GTSNPN and SVGIG (reference sequence). V shed 3 bases and J shed 6 bases, with 24 bases lying between them. The CDR3 runs 16 residues. The CDR3 coding sequence is TGTGCCTGGAGCCCAAGGTCTTCACTAGCCTTTCGCGAGCAGTACTTC. Its protein is CAWSPRSSLAFREQYF.

The CDR3: CASSPGVGGQGYEQYF. As DNA, the CDR3 is TGTGCCAGCAGCCCAGGAGTAGGGGGACAGGGCTACGAGCAGTACTTC. The gene calls are TRBV7-2 and TRBJ2-7, with TRBD1 matching 9 bases. The CDR3 loop spans 16 amino acids. The germline gives CDR1 SGHTA, CDR2 FQGNSA. V shed 5 bases and J 3 bases; nucleotides not matched to a gene: 11.

This chain uses TRBV7-2 with TRBJ2-1; D might be TRBD2 (6 bases). This CDR3 has 15 amino acids. The germline V gene encodes CDR1 SGHTA and CDR2 FQGNSA. The V end was cut by 3 bases, the J end by 1 base, with 10 bases between. CDR3 sequence reads: CASSFGGTSYNEQFF. As DNA, the CDR3 is TGTGCCAGCAGCTTTGGGGGGACTTCCTACAATGAGCAGTTCTTC. Full variable domain (outside the CDR3, taken from reference TRBV7-2 and TRBJ2-1): GAGVSQSPSNKVTEKGKDVELRCDPISGHTALYWYRQSLGQGLEFLIYFQGNSAPDKSGLPSDRFSAERTGGSVSTLTIQRTQQEDSAVYLCASSFGGTSYNEQFFGPGTRLTVL.

This chain connects TRBV9 to TRBJ2-3; D gene uncertain. This CDR3 spans 18 amino acids. V was pared by 0 bases and J by 0 bases, with 17 bases between. Germline-derived CDR1 and CDR2 are SGDLS and YYNGEE. The CDR3 nucleotides are TGTGCCAGCAGCGTAGCAGGCTTTCCCATCTCTAGCACAGATACGCAGTATTTT. Translation: CASSVAGFPISSTDTQYF.

This clone was found a few times. CDR3 bases: TGTGCCAGCAGCTTACTAGCGGGGGGGACCGGGGAGCTGTTTTTT. It translates to CASSLLAGGTGELFF. V usage is TRBV7-3 and J usage is TRBJ2-2, with 12 bases lining up with TRBD2. The germline V gene has CDR1 SGHTA and CDR2 FQGTGA. V trimming: 2 bases; J trimming: 5 bases; junction bases outside the gene matches: 0. The CDR3 has 15 amino acids.

This rearrangement joins TRBV9 to TRBJ2-3; perhaps TRBD1 as D (5 bases). The CDR3 is made up of 15 amino acids. V lost 0 bases, J lost 5 bases, and 13 bases lay in between. The germline V gene has CDR1 SGDLS and CDR2 YYNGEE. CDR3 bases: TGTGCCAGCAGCGTAGAGGGGTTTAGAGGAGATACGCAGTATTTT. It yields the protein CASSVEGFRGDTQYF.

This chain uses TRBV11-2 with TRBJ2-1, with 12 bases that match TRBD1. The CDR3 is made up of 17 amino acids. J was trimmed by 3 bases and V by 6 bases; bases with no gene match: 9. Looked up from germline, CDR1 is SGHAT and CDR2 is FQNNGV. The CDR3 here is CASRRPGQGADYNEQFF. Here the CDR3 DNA reads TGTGCCAGCAGGCGTCCGGGACAGGGGGCAGACTACAATGAGCAGTTCTTC. The entire variable domain, with the rest obtained from reference TRBV11-2 and TRBJ2-1, is as follows: EAGVAQSPRYKIIEKRQSVAFWCNPISGHATLYWYQQILGQGPKLLIQFQNNGVVDDSQLPKDRFSAERLKGVDSTLKIQPAKLEDSAVYLCASRRPGQGADYNEQFFGPGTRLTVL.

The genes are TRBV6-1 and TRBJ2-1, with TRBD1 matching over 7 bases. The CDR3 runs to 11 residues. V was pared by 9 bases and J by 7 bases, with 3 bases of the junction left unmatched. Germline assignment: CDR1 MNHNS and CDR2 SASEGT. The CDR3 coding sequence is TGTGCCAGTGACAGGGCTAATGAGCAGTTCTTC. This sequence encodes CASDRANEQFF.